This passage covers 9 T cell receptor beta chains from one sample sequenced in a study of blood T cell repertoires in COVID-19 (TCRdb year 2020). The receptor library was made with the immunoSEQ multiplex PCR assay. In its TCRdb copy, this immuneACCESS table keeps in-frame sequences only and misses some clones. Where compared with another copy, unresolved V genes explain less than half of these, and the others have no known cause. The sample records a few hundred thousand clones, 84% of which are singletons. The ten biggest clones cover less than 7% of the sample. The sample comprised PBMCs or T cells enriched from blood (not recorded which). Receptor source: a woman aged 40 to 50 who had recovered from COVID-19.

J is TRBJ1-1 and V is TRBV12-3 or TRBV12-4; D might be TRBD1 (6 bases). This CDR3 region has 12 residues. Trimming pared 1 base from V and 10 bases from J, leaving 10 bases between. The CDR3 DNA reads as TGTGCCAGCAGTTTAGGGACAGTTGGAGCTTTCTTT. It specifies CASSLGTVGAFF.

The chain links TRBV28 to TRBJ2-2; TRBD2 aligns across 9 bases. CDR1 MDHEN and CDR2 SYDVKM come from the germline V gene. This CDR3 is 15 amino acids long. Losses at the gene ends were 9 bases for V and 6 bases for J; bases not matched to a gene: 11. CDR3 sequence (DNA): TGTGCCAGTCTCGCGGGGGGGCTTAGCGCCGGGGAGCTGTTTTTT. Amino acid sequence: CASLAGGLSAGELFF. Supplemented by reference TRBV28 and TRBJ2-2, the full variable domain reads DVKVTQSSRYLVKRTGEKVFLECVQDMDHENMFWYRQDPGLGLRLIYFSYDVKMKEKGDIPEGYSVSREKKERFSLILESASTNQTSMYLCASLAGGLSAGELFFGEGSRLTVL.

This rearrangement joins TRBV19 to TRBJ1-1; 8 bases fit TRBD1. CDR3 length equals 13 residues. V was clipped by 8 bases and J by 4 bases; unmatched bases: 6. Germline-derived CDR1 and CDR2 are LNHDA and SQIVND (reference sequence). DNA of the CDR3: TGTGCCAGTCTCCCGGACAGGGCCACTGAAGCTTTCTTT. It specifies CASLPDRATEAFF.

The V call is TRBV7-2, the J call TRBJ1-1, with D unresolved. Germline CDR1 SGHTA, CDR2 FQGNSA. Trimming removed 5 bases from V and 0 bases from J, with 13 bases in between. This CDR3 region has 15 residues. CDR3 bases: TGTGCCAGCAGCCCCGGGGTGGGAATGAACACTGAAGCTTTCTTT. Translating gives CASSPGVGMNTEAFF.

This chain uses TRBV6-5 with TRBJ1-5; D is possibly TRBD1 (6 bases). Germline values: CDR1 MNHEY, CDR2 SVGAGI. V lost 10 bases and J lost 4, with 17 bases in between. The CDR3 is 14 amino acids. CDR3 region: CATTDRRVNQPQHF. The CDR3 DNA reads as TGTGCCACCACCGACAGGCGCGTGAATCAGCCCCAGCATTTT.

This rearrangement joins TRBV11-2 to TRBJ1-1; D not certain. Germline values: CDR1 SGHAT, CDR2 FQNNGV. V lost 3 bases and J 10 bases, leaving 12 bases between the germline ends. The CDR3 totals 12 residues. As DNA, the CDR3 is TGTGCCAGCAGCTTCTCGGACCGGGGAGCTTTCTTT. Protein product: CASSFSDRGAFF.

The chain joins TRBV29-1 to TRBJ2-1, with TRBD1 identical over 7 bases. Germline V CDR1 and CDR2: SQVTM, ANQGSEA. This CDR3 is 16 amino acids long. V was clipped by 1 base and J by 3 bases; unmatched bases: 9. CDR3: CSVEVRDSVVYNEQFF. In nucleotides, the CDR3 is TGCAGCGTTGAAGTTCGGGACAGCGTTGTCTACAATGAGCAGTTCTTC.

The chain carries TRBV5-1 and TRBJ2-7; a possible D gene is TRBD1 (5 bases). Germline loops: CDR1 SGHRS, CDR2 YFSETQ. V dropped 6 bases and J dropped 5 bases, with 21 bases sitting between them. The CDR3 has 15 amino acids. The CDR3 here is CASTFGDDSKHEQYF. CDR3 DNA sequence: TGCGCCAGCACTTTCGGCGATGACAGTAAGCACGAGCAGTACTTC. Drawing the rest from reference TRBV5-1 and TRBJ2-7, the complete variable domain is KAGVTQTPRYLIKTRGQQVTLSCSPISGHRSVSWYQQTPGQGLQFLFEYFSETQRNKGNFPGRFSGRQFSNSRSEMNVSTLELGDSALYLCASTFGDDSKHEQYFGPGTRLTVT.

V and J are TRBV7-9 and TRBJ2-1; 14 bases agree with TRBD2. V trimming: 2 bases; J trimming: 9 bases; junction bases outside the gene matches: 12. The CDR3 spans 18 residues. Germline V gives CDR1 SEHNR, CDR2 FQNEAQ (reference sequence). CDR3 amino acids: CASSLPYSGTSGRPEQFF. The CDR3 coding sequence is TGTGCCAGCAGCTTACCCTACTCCGGGACTAGCGGGAGACCTGAGCAGTTCTTC.